Below, 16 T cell receptor beta chains from the same sample are listed, as sequenced in a study of cytomegalovirus exposure and HLA in healthy donors. The study ran its PCR with 60 Vbeta and 13 Jbeta primers. This table comes from immunoSEQ multiplex PCR, and its TCRdb copy is limited to in-frame clones, with some not included. Of 55,000 to 80,000 clones in the sample, 71% are singletons; the top ten hold approximately 25%. The sample consisted of PBMCs. Receptors originate from a man in his fifties in good health and CMV-seropositive.

This chain uses TRBV27 with TRBJ2-5, with D tentatively TRBD1 (5 bases). Germline CDR1 MNHEY, CDR2 SMNVEV (reference sequence). Trimming removed 5 bases at V and 5 bases at J, with 21 bases between. The CDR3 is 16 residues long. The CDR3 sequence: CASSLSQGPSGETQYF. For the CDR3, the DNA is TGTGCCAGCAGTCTCTCCCAAGGACCTTCAGGGGAGACCCAGTACTTC.

The J gene is TRBJ2-7, the V gene TRBV30, with 7 bases fitting TRBD1. Germline CDR1 is GTSNPN and CDR2 is SVGIG (reference sequence). CDR3 length: 13 amino acids. The V segment lost 4 bases and the J segment 4 bases; nucleotides outside the gene matches: 7. As DNA, the CDR3 is TGTGCCTGGAACTCCGGGACAGCGTACGAGCAGTACTTC. Protein: CAWNSGTAYEQYF.

The chain joins TRBV2 to TRBJ1-5; maybe TRBD1 (6 bases). Germline V CDR1 and CDR2: SNHLY, FYNNEI. The CDR3 covers 15 residues. V was cut by 7 bases and J by 0 bases, with 13 bases left in between. CDR3 in amino acids: CASTRGQTSNQPQHF. The CDR3 bases are TGTGCCAGCACCAGAGGACAGACTAGCAATCAGCCCCAGCATTTT.

The V call is TRBV6-5, the J call TRBJ2-5; 9 bases match TRBD2. Germline V gene lookup returns CDR1 MNHEY and CDR2 SVGAGI. The CDR3 loop spans 15 amino acids. The trim removed 2 bases at V and 5 bases at J, leaving 6 bases unmatched. The CDR3 here is CASSYAGGPGETQYF. The CDR3 coding sequence is TGTGCCAGCAGTTACGCGGGAGGGCCGGGGGAGACCCAGTACTTC.

V and J are TRBV7-8 and TRBJ1-5; D unclear. The CDR3 is made up of 14 amino acids. CDR1 and CDR2 from the germline V gene are SGHVS and FQNEAQ. Trimming left V 3 bases short and J 3 bases short, with 9 bases between. CDR3 loop: CASSFENLNQPQHF. CDR3 coding DNA: TGTGCCAGCAGCTTTGAGAACCTCAATCAGCCCCAGCATTTT.

The chain is built from TRBV13 and TRBJ2-2, with a tentative D call TRBD2 (5 bases). CDR1 is PRHDT, CDR2 FYEKMQ, per germline (reference sequence). The CDR3 covers 16 residues. Deletions cut 5 bases from V and 6 bases from J, with 19 bases between. In DNA, the CDR3 is TGTGCCAGCAGCCCGTGGGTTCGACCGGGGTCCGGGGAGCTGTTTTTT. Its translation: CASSPWVRPGSGELFF.

The chain recombines TRBV7-9 with TRBJ2-3; 8 bases line up with TRBD2. Germline CDR1 is SEHNR and CDR2 is FQNEAQ (reference sequence). The CDR3 extends over 16 amino acids. With V trimmed by 5 bases and J by 1 base, 8 bases remained unmatched. CDR3 sequence: CASSPPRREGTDTQYF. The DNA for the CDR3 is TGTGCCAGCAGCCCGCCCCGGCGGGAGGGCACAGATACGCAGTATTTT.

The chain carries TRBV19 and TRBJ2-1; TRBD2 matches at 12 bases. After removal of 4 bases from V and 9 bases from J, the junction contained 10 bases not matched to a gene. The CDR3 consists of 16 residues. Looked up from germline, CDR1 is LNHDA and CDR2 is SQIVND (reference sequence). This CDR3 reads CASSRLAGDKKGEQFF. CDR3 nucleotides: TGTGCCAGTAGTAGACTAGCGGGAGATAAAAAAGGTGAGCAGTTCTTC.

This clone has a handful of counts. V is TRBV7-6 and J is TRBJ2-1; 7 bases agree with TRBD1. This CDR3 has 14 amino acids. Germline CDR1 and CDR2: SGHVS and FNYEAQ. Trimming at V came to 5 bases and at J to 8 bases, leaving 9 bases not matched to a gene. The CDR3 region has the DNA TGTGCCAGCAGCCAGGGACAGAGTAGAGATGAGCAGTTCTTC. Translation: CASSQGQSRDEQFF.

The chain carries TRBV5-6 and TRBJ1-5; D is possibly TRBD1 (6 bases). Germline CDR1 is SGHDT and CDR2 is YYEEEE. V lost 0 bases and J 3 bases, leaving 13 bases between the germline ends. The CDR3 contains 16 residues. The CDR3 reads CASSLGGQADNQPQHF. The CDR3 DNA follows: TGTGCCAGCAGCTTGGGGGGGCAGGCAGACAATCAGCCCCAGCATTTT.

The genes are TRBV5-1 and TRBJ1-2; D remains ambiguous. V was pared by 2 bases and J by 8 bases, with 16 bases between. CDR3 length equals 14 residues. From germline, CDR1 is SGHRS and CDR2 YFSETQ. The CDR3 sequence: CASSFNSPDRGYTF. The CDR3 coding sequence is TGCGCCAGCAGCTTCAACAGCCCTGATCGGGGCTACACCTTC.

The chain carries TRBV28 and TRBJ1-6; D ambiguous. The V and J ends lost 3 bases and 0 bases respectively, with 9 bases between them. Germline assignment: CDR1 MDHEN and CDR2 SYDVKM. The CDR3 covers 16 residues. The CDR3 region is CASSFRADSYNSPLHF. The DNA for the CDR3 is TGTGCCAGCAGTTTCCGTGCGGACTCCTATAATTCACCCCTCCACTTT.

This chain uses TRBV5-1 with TRBJ2-3, with a tentative D call TRBD1 (6 bases). Germline V gene data show CDR1 as SGHRS and CDR2 as YFSETQ. The CDR3 covers 15 residues. V was shortened by 3 bases and J by 4 bases, with 15 bases between the two germline ends. CDR3 protein: CASSSRDTRPDTQYF. DNA for the CDR3: TGCGCCAGCAGCTCCCGGGACACCCGCCCAGATACGCAGTATTTT. Full variable domain (missing parts from reference TRBV5-1 and TRBJ2-3): KAGVTQTPRYLIKTRGQQVTLSCSPISGHRSVSWYQQTPGQGLQFLFEYFSETQRNKGNFPGRFSGRQFSNSRSEMNVSTLELGDSALYLCASSSRDTRPDTQYFGPGTRLTVL.

Of note for this clone: The sample carries other DNA sequences with the same CDR3. V gene TRBV5-1 combines with J gene TRBJ2-3; 12 bases are a match to TRBD2. This CDR3 spans 14 amino acids. Trimming removed 3 bases from V and 6 bases from J; junction bases left unmatched: 2. CDR1 SGHRS and CDR2 YFSETQ come from the germline V gene. The CDR3 DNA is TGCGCCAGCAGCTCGACTAGCGGGGGCGATACGCAGTATTTT. Its protein product is CASSSTSGGDTQYF.

The CDR3, as DNA: TGTGCCAGCAGTGAACAGACAGGGGTCCTGGGCGTCCTGACTTTC. Its protein is CASSEQTGVLGVLTF. This rearrangement joins TRBV2 to TRBJ2-6, with TRBD1 matching 8 bases. V shed 2 bases, J shed 12 bases, and the junction held 9 bases outside the gene matches. Germline lookup yields CDR1 SNHLY and CDR2 FYNNEI. This CDR3 region has 15 residues.

This sequence joins TRBV5-6 and TRBJ1-2; D is undetermined. V was trimmed by 1 base and J by 5 bases, leaving 9 bases between them. The V gene's germline CDR1 is SGHDT and CDR2 YYEEEE. This CDR3 region has 13 residues. The CDR3, as DNA: TGTGCCAGCAGCTTGTCGGCGGGTTATGGCTACACCTTC. It codes for CASSLSAGYGYTF.